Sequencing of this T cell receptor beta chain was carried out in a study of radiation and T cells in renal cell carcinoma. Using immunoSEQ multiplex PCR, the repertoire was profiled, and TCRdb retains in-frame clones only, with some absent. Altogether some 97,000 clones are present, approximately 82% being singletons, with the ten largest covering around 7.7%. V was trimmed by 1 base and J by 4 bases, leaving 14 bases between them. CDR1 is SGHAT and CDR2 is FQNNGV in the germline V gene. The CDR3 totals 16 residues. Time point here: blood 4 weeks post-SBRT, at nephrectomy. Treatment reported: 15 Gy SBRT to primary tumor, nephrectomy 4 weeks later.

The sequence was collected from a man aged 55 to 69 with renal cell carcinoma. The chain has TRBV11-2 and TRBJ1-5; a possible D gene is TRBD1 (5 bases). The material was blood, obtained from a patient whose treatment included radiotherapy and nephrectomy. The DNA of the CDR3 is TGTGCCAGCAGCTTAGGGCACCGGGACCCTAATCAGCCCCAGCATTTT. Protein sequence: CASSLGHRDPNQPQHF.